These T cell receptor beta chains were read from a single sample in a study of T cells after yellow fever vaccination. TCRdb re-called the 5' RACE reads through MiXCR, storing one row per CDR3 protein. Of hundreds of thousands of distinct CDR3 sequences in the sample, around 3.6% are singletons; the top ten hold around 24%. The specimen was PBMCs, collected on the day of the yellow fever booster vaccination. These TCRs come from a young man who received the YFV17D yellow fever vaccine. Both conserved end residues are part of each CDR3. D genes are given only for firm matches. Clone size is stated in some rows and not others, as once, few, many or a class when expanded.

J: TRBJ1-1; D: NA; V: TRBV5-1; size: few; CDR3: CASSPSLGRNTEAFF; DNA: TGCGCCAGCAGCCCCAGCCTGGGCAGGAACACTGAAGCTTTCTTT
J: TRBJ1-2; D: NA; V: TRBV7-9; size: few; CDR3: CASKAENYGYTF; DNA: TGTGCCAGCAAGGCGGAGAACTATGGCTACACCTTC
J: TRBJ2-7; D: NA; V: TRBV1; size: many; CDR3: CTSSRGTVYEQYF; DNA: TGCACCAGCAGCCGCGGAACGGTTTACGAGCAGTACTTC
J: TRBJ1-6; D: NA; V: TRBV5-1; size: NA; CDR3: CASSLDKSNSPLHF; DNA: TGCGCCAGCAGCTTGGACAAGTCAAATTCACCCCTCCACTTT
J: TRBJ2-3; D: NA; V: TRBV5-4; size: many; CDR3: CASSLGDSPLDTQYF; DNA: TGTGCCAGCAGCTTGGGGGACTCGCCGTTAGATACGCAGTATTTT
J: TRBJ2-7; D: TRBD1; V: TRBV10-3; size: NA; CDR3: CAISEGQGNYEQYF; DNA: TGTGCCATCAGTGAGGGACAGGGGAACTACGAGCAGTACTTC
J: TRBJ2-5; D: NA; V: TRBV9; size: NA; CDR3: CASSVVAGGTETQYF; DNA: TGTGCCAGCAGCGTAGTGGCTGGAGGGACGGAGACCCAGTACTTC
J: TRBJ2-7; D: NA; V: TRBV7-2; size: few; CDR3: CASSNVPWTNYEQYF; DNA: TGTGCCAGCAGTAACGTCCCGTGGACGAACTACGAGCAGTACTTC
J: TRBJ1-4; D: NA; V: TRBV12-3/TRBV12-4; size: few; CDR3: CASSLALGPGEKLFF; DNA: TGTGCCAGCAGTTTAGCGCTGGGGCCAGGTGAAAAACTGTTTTTT
J: TRBJ1-2; D: TRBD1; V: TRBV5-1; size: many; CDR3: CASSSDRATLYTF; DNA: TGCGCCAGCAGCTCCGACAGGGCAACTCTCTACACCTTC
J: TRBJ2-5; D: TRBD2; V: TRBV6-1; size: many; CDR3: CASSEALGLAGFETQYF; DNA: TGTGCCAGCAGTGAAGCCCTTGGACTAGCGGGGTTTGAGACCCAGTACTTC
J: TRBJ1-1; D: NA; V: TRBV7-9; size: many; CDR3: CASTLGVGNTEAFF; DNA: TGTGCCAGCACCCTGGGGGTGGGGAACACTGAAGCTTTCTTT
J: TRBJ1-6; D: TRBD1; V: TRBV5-6; size: NA; CDR3: CASSLGQGGLTYNSPLHF; DNA: TGTGCCAGCAGCTTGGGGCAGGGGGGACTTACCTATAATTCACCCCTCCACTTT
J: TRBJ2-6; D: NA; V: TRBV20-1; size: NA; CDR3: CSAMIRLGANVLTF; DNA: TGCAGTGCTATGATCCGACTGGGGGCCAACGTCCTGACTTTC
J: TRBJ2-5; D: NA; V: TRBV5-1; size: few; CDR3: CASSLIGLKETQYF; DNA: TGCGCCAGCAGCTTAATAGGCCTAAAAGAGACCCAGTACTTC
J: TRBJ2-7; D: TRBD1; V: TRBV5-4; size: few; CDR3: CASTSGQGRFYEQYF; DNA: TGTGCCAGCACCTCGGGACAGGGCCGTTTCTACGAGCAGTACTTC
J: TRBJ1-1; D: NA; V: TRBV10-3; size: few; CDR3: CAIGRADTEAFF; DNA: TGTGCCATCGGCAGGGCGGACACTGAAGCTTTCTTT
J: TRBJ1-2; D: NA; V: TRBV6-6; size: NA; CDR3: CASSYEVGSVNGYTF; DNA: TGTGCCAGCAGTTACGAGGTTGGCAGCGTGAATGGCTACACCTTC
J: TRBJ2-3; D: NA; V: TRBV12-3/TRBV12-4; size: NA; CDR3: CASSTGQDTQYF; DNA: TGTGCCAGCAGCACAGGGCAAGATACGCAGTATTTT
J: TRBJ2-5; D: NA; V: TRBV5-4; size: many; CDR3: CASSLGSGAGETQYF; DNA: TGTGCCAGCAGCTTGGGATCTGGGGCCGGGGAGACCCAGTACTTC
J: TRBJ1-5; D: NA; V: TRBV28; size: NA; CDR3: CASSTRPVGVGNQPQHF; DNA: TGTGCCAGCAGCACACGCCCCGTTGGGGTAGGGAATCAGCCCCAGCATTTT
J: TRBJ1-2; D: NA; V: TRBV6-5; size: few; CDR3: CASSYSGFQNYGYTF; DNA: TGTGCCAGCAGTTACTCGGGTTTCCAGAACTATGGCTACACCTTC
J: TRBJ1-2; D: TRBD1; V: TRBV19; size: NA; CDR3: CASSAPRTGDYGYTF; DNA: TGTGCCAGTAGTGCTCCCCGGACAGGCGACTATGGCTACACCTTC
J: TRBJ2-1; D: NA; V: TRBV5-1; size: many; CDR3: CASSPTPGTHNEQFF; DNA: TGCGCCAGCAGCCCGACCCCCGGGACCCACAATGAGCAGTTCTTC
J: TRBJ2-1; D: NA; V: TRBV6-6; size: NA; CDR3: CASSLARPPHEQFF; DNA: TGTGCCAGCAGCTTGGCCCGGCCCCCGCATGAGCAGTTCTTC
J: TRBJ2-1; D: NA; V: TRBV10-3; size: few; CDR3: CAISAELDHEQFF; DNA: TGTGCCATCAGTGCAGAACTAGACCATGAGCAGTTCTTC
J: TRBJ2-5; D: NA; V: TRBV5-1; size: many; CDR3: CASLGDTSQETQYF; DNA: TGCGCCAGCTTGGGAGACACGAGCCAAGAGACCCAGTACTTC
J: TRBJ1-6; D: NA; V: TRBV25-1; size: many; CDR3: CASSGQEVSSYNSPLHF; DNA: TGTGCCAGCAGTGGGCAGGAGGTGAGCTCCTATAATTCACCCCTCCACTTT
J: TRBJ2-5; D: NA; V: TRBV9; size: few; CDR3: CASSVEYSSETQYF; DNA: TGTGCCAGCAGCGTAGAGTACAGCTCAGAGACCCAGTACTTC
J: TRBJ1-2; D: NA; V: TRBV19; size: NA; CDR3: CASSRPQGGRSIYGYTF; DNA: TGTGCCAGTAGCCGACCCCAAGGGGGACGATCGATCTATGGCTACACCTTC
J: TRBJ2-7; D: NA; V: TRBV9; size: NA; CDR3: CASSGPGVSYEQYF; DNA: TGTGCCAGCAGCGGTCCGGGGGTCTCCTACGAGCAGTACTTC
J: TRBJ1-1; D: NA; V: TRBV5-1; size: many; CDR3: CASSSNQRRQNTEAFF; DNA: TGCGCCAGCAGCTCCAACCAAAGGAGACAAAACACTGAAGCTTTCTTT
J: TRBJ2-1; D: TRBD1; V: TRBV6-5; size: many; CDR3: CASRLPGTGKQFF; DNA: TGTGCCAGCAGGTTGCCGGGGACAGGAAAGCAGTTCTTC
J: TRBJ2-5; D: NA; V: TRBV20-1; size: many; CDR3: CSARKIQGKETQYF; DNA: TGCAGTGCTAGAAAAATACAGGGAAAGGAGACCCAGTACTTC
J: TRBJ1-2; D: TRBD1; V: TRBV20-1; size: NA; CDR3: CSASGPGQGNYGYTF; DNA: TGCAGTGCTAGCGGACCGGGACAGGGGAACTATGGCTACACCTTC
J: TRBJ2-7; D: TRBD2; V: TRBV20-1; size: NA; CDR3: CSARPLTSGAYSYEQYF; DNA: TGCAGTGCTCGACCCTTAACTAGCGGGGCGTACTCCTACGAGCAGTACTTC
J: TRBJ1-2; D: NA; V: TRBV7-2; size: NA; CDR3: CASSLHLGRGYGYTF; DNA: TGTGCCAGCAGCCTACATCTCGGAAGGGGTTATGGCTACACCTTC
J: TRBJ1-2; D: TRBD1; V: TRBV4-3; size: NA; CDR3: CASSQDWQGAGGYTF; DNA: TGCGCCAGCAGCCAAGATTGGCAGGGGGCAGGTGGCTACACCTTC
J: TRBJ1-1; D: NA; V: TRBV23-1; size: NA; CDR3: CASSQYSNTEAFF; DNA: TGCGCCAGCAGTCAGTACAGTAACACTGAAGCTTTCTTT
J: TRBJ1-2; D: NA; V: TRBV12-3/TRBV12-4; size: many; CDR3: CASSRTGEGYGYTF; DNA: TGTGCCAGCAGTCGAACAGGAGAGGGCTATGGCTACACCTTC
J: TRBJ2-1; D: TRBD2; V: TRBV4-3; size: NA; CDR3: CASSQEAAGGANEQFF; DNA: TGCGCCAGCAGCCAAGAGGCAGCGGGGGGTGCGAATGAGCAGTTCTTC
J: TRBJ1-6; D: NA; V: TRBV27; size: many; CDR3: CASSFTRNNSPLHF; DNA: TGTGCCAGCAGTTTCACAAGAAATAATTCACCCCTCCACTTT
J: TRBJ2-3; D: NA; V: TRBV20-1; size: few; CDR3: CSARVLAEDTQYF; DNA: TGCAGTGCTAGAGTGTTAGCGGAAGATACGCAGTATTTT
J: TRBJ2-4; D: NA; V: TRBV27; size: many; CDR3: CASSLVGWGIQYF; DNA: TGTGCCAGCAGTCTAGTGGGGTGGGGCATTCAGTACTTC
J: TRBJ2-5; D: NA; V: TRBV12-3/TRBV12-4; size: NA; CDR3: CASSFEGGGHETQYF; DNA: TGTGCCAGCAGTTTTGAAGGGGGGGGACATGAGACCCAGTACTTC
J: TRBJ2-1; D: TRBD2; V: TRBV5-1; size: many; CDR3: CATSRGTSRVNEQFF; DNA: TGCGCCACCTCAAGGGGGACTAGCAGGGTCAATGAGCAGTTCTTC
J: TRBJ1-1; D: TRBD1; V: TRBV3-1; size: few; CDR3: CASSQGDSSPNTEAFF; DNA: TGTGCCAGCAGCCAAGGGGACAGTTCCCCGAACACTGAAGCTTTCTTT
J: TRBJ2-2; D: TRBD2; V: TRBV12-3/TRBV12-4; size: many; CDR3: CASSPRTSGGSGELFF; DNA: TGTGCCAGCAGTCCCCGGACTAGCGGGGGTTCCGGGGAGCTGTTTTTT
J: TRBJ2-1; D: NA; V: TRBV11-2; size: many; CDR3: CASSLTEAEQFF; DNA: TGTGCCAGCAGCCTAACAGAGGCTGAGCAGTTCTTC
J: TRBJ2-3; D: TRBD2; V: TRBV5-4; size: few; CDR3: CASSLGLAGTPLGTQYF; DNA: TGTGCCAGCAGCTTGGGACTAGCGGGCACCCCTTTGGGTACGCAGTATTTT
J: TRBJ1-5; D: NA; V: TRBV12-3/TRBV12-4; size: NA; CDR3: CASTWGNQPQHF; DNA: TGTGCCAGCACCTGGGGCAATCAGCCCCAGCATTTT
J: TRBJ1-2; D: TRBD1; V: TRBV29-1; size: NA; CDR3: CSAPGQGDSNYGYTF; DNA: TGCAGCGCCCCGGGACAGGGGGATTCGAACTATGGCTACACCTTC
J: TRBJ2-7; D: NA; V: TRBV27; size: NA; CDR3: CASSFAAGFDEQYF; DNA: TGTGCCAGCTCCTTCGCAGCAGGGTTCGACGAGCAGTACTTC
J: TRBJ1-1; D: NA; V: TRBV3-1; size: few; CDR3: CASSQKSRQPEAFF; DNA: TGTGCCAGCAGCCAAAAAAGCCGACAGCCAGAAGCTTTCTTT
J: TRBJ1-6; D: NA; V: TRBV20-1; size: many; CDR3: CSALAGWGNSPLHF; DNA: TGCAGTGCGCTGGCGGGGTGGGGTAATTCACCCCTCCACTTT
J: TRBJ2-2; D: NA; V: TRBV5-1; size: many; CDR3: CASSLAPQPTGELFF; DNA: TGCGCCAGCAGCTTGGCCCCCCAACCCACCGGGGAGCTGTTTTTT
J: TRBJ2-3; D: NA; V: TRBV12-3/TRBV12-4; size: NA; CDR3: CASSSGVDTQYF; DNA: TGTGCCAGCAGTTCGGGGGTGGATACGCAGTATTTT
J: TRBJ2-7; D: NA; V: TRBV14; size: many; CDR3: CASSQDWGRAGEQYF; DNA: TGTGCCAGCAGCCAAGATTGGGGCCGAGCTGGCGAGCAGTACTTC